Presented here are 12 T cell receptor beta chains from one specimen sequenced in a study of T-cell reconstitution after alpha-beta-depleted transplantation in children. Unique molecular identifiers were built into the TCRbeta library. Using its own MiXCR run on the PCR reads, TCRdb lists one record per CDR3 protein. There are 250,000 to 350,000 distinct CDR3 sequences in the sample; approximately 9.6% occur only once, and roughly a tenth lies in the top ten. The sequencing here drew on PBMCs from the stem cell graft donor, taken from the stem cell graft. The source is a human donor who donated a stem cell graft to a child with SCID.

This clonotype was detected many times. The genes are TRBV9 and TRBJ2-3, with TRBD2 matching 9 bases. This CDR3 contains 16 residues. Germline trimming cut 3 bases from V and 4 bases from J; bases unmatched to any gene: 9. Per germline, CDR1 SGDLS and CDR2 YYNGEE. CDR3 residues: CASSEGPLAGADTQYF. The CDR3 DNA reads TGTGCCAGCAGCGAGGGCCCTTTAGCGGGGGCAGATACGCAGTATTTT.

This clonotype was observed a few times. V gene TRBV5-1 combines with J gene TRBJ2-3; D possibly uses TRBD1 or TRBD2 (7 bases each). Trimming cost V 5 bases and J 3 bases, with 13 bases left between them. Germline CDR1 reads SGHRS; CDR2 reads YFSETQ. The CDR3 extends over 14 amino acids. Here the CDR3 DNA reads TGCGCCAGCAGAGCGGGACAGACGACAGATACGCAGTATTTT. Translation: CASRAGQTTDTQYF.

The chain employs TRBV5-1 and TRBJ1-2; 7 positions agree with TRBD1. The CDR3 extends over 16 amino acids. V was pared by 0 bases and J by 2 bases, with 7 bases of the junction left unmatched. Germline V gene lookup returns CDR1 SGHRS and CDR2 YFSETQ. The CDR3 protein is CASSLAWDRRNYGYTF. Here the CDR3 DNA reads TGCGCCAGCAGCTTGGCCTGGGACAGACGGAACTATGGCTACACCTTC.

The CDR3 sequence is CSVPTVSGANVLTF. CDR3 DNA sequence: TGCAGCGTCCCCACGGTTTCTGGGGCCAACGTCCTGACTTTC. The V call is TRBV29-1, the J call TRBJ2-6; the D is unclear. V lost 6 bases, J lost 1 base, and 10 bases lay in between. The CDR3 sequence is 14 residues long. Germline V gives CDR1 SQVTM, CDR2 ANQGSEA.

V and J are TRBV25-1 and TRBJ2-1, with 7 bases matching TRBD2. V lost 4 bases and J lost 9; bases outside the gene matches: 9. The CDR3 is 14 residues long. Germline CDR1 is MGHDK and CDR2 is SYGVNS. The CDR3 is CASSAFTGGGEQFF. Here the CDR3 DNA reads TGTGCCAGCAGTGCCTTTACCGGCGGGGGTGAGCAGTTCTTC.

This clonotype has at least ten counts. This chain links TRBV20-1 with TRBJ1-6; D unresolved. Germline-derived CDR1 and CDR2 are DFQATT and SNEGSKA (reference sequence). V was pared by 5 bases and J by 0 bases, with 14 bases between. CDR3 length: 16 residues. The CDR3 reads CSARQDGSSYNSPLHF. The CDR3 DNA reads as TGCAGTGCTCGACAAGACGGGAGCTCCTATAATTCACCCCTCCACTTT.

V gene TRBV11-2 combines with J gene TRBJ2-3; 8 nucleotides line up with TRBD1. The junction had 4 bases not matched to a gene; V was cut back by 4 bases and J by 1 base. Germline CDR1 SGHAT, CDR2 FQNNGV. The CDR3 length is 15 residues. CDR3: CASSYKQGGTDTQYF. The CDR3, as DNA: TGTGCCAGCAGCTATAAACAGGGGGGCACAGATACGCAGTATTTT.

This chain connects TRBV5-1 to TRBJ2-3; 9 bases fit TRBD2. This CDR3 comprises 20 residues. Germline V gene data show CDR1 as SGHRS and CDR2 as YFSETQ. Trimming removed 2 bases from V and 4 bases from J; junction bases left unmatched: 20. The CDR3 region has the DNA TGCGCCAGCAGCTTCCCCGGTGGTAGCGGGGGACCCTTAGTCGCAGATACGCAGTATTTT. Encoded protein: CASSFPGGSGGPLVADTQYF.

In its sample, this clonotype was seen many times. This CDR3 reads CASSETVNTEAFF. The DNA for the CDR3 is TGTGCCAGCAGTGAGACGGTTAACACTGAAGCTTTCTTT. This chain joins TRBV6-1 and TRBJ1-1; D gene ambiguous. CDR3 length: 13 residues. Trimming left V 3 bases short and J 2 bases short, with 7 bases between. From germline, CDR1 is MNHNS and CDR2 SASEGT.

The table lists this clonotype with a few counts. The chain joins TRBV7-9 to TRBJ2-1; 12 bases are shared with TRBD2. Germline CDR1 is SEHNR and CDR2 is FQNEAQ (reference sequence). Losses at the gene ends were 4 bases for V and 7 bases for J; bases not matched to a gene: 2. The CDR3 has 14 amino acids. The DNA for the CDR3 is TGTGCCAGCAGCTACGGGACTAGCGGGAATGAGCAGTTCTTC. It encodes CASSYGTSGNEQFF. The full variable domain, with the rest looked up from reference TRBV7-9 and TRBJ2-1, is DTGVSQNPRHKITKRGQNVTFRCDPISEHNRLYWYRQTLGQGPEFLTYFQNEAQLEKSRLLSDRFSAERPKGSFSTLEIQRTEQGDSAMYLCASSYGTSGNEQFFGPGTRLTVL.

V usage is TRBV27 and J usage is TRBJ2-3, with TRBD1 identical over 7 bases. The CDR3 sequence is 15 residues long. Per the germline V gene, CDR1 is MNHEY and CDR2 is SMNVEV (reference sequence). Trimming removed 6 bases from V and 0 bases from J; junction bases left unmatched: 6. The CDR3 coding sequence is TGTGCCAGCAGACGAGGACAGGCTAGCACAGATACGCAGTATTTT. It specifies CASRRGQASTDTQYF.

This rearrangement joins TRBV7-8 to TRBJ2-1; D perhaps matches TRBD1 (6 bases). The CDR3 contains 11 residues. Between the trimmed V and J ends, which lost 11 bases and 8 bases, there was a span of 13 bases. Germline-derived CDR1 and CDR2 are SGHVS and FQNEAQ. CDR3 in amino acids: CALGRGYEQFF. CDR3 bases: TGTGCCTTGGGCAGGGGATATGAGCAGTTCTTC.